This T cell receptor beta chain was found in a study of blood T cell repertoires in COVID-19 (dated by TCRdb to the early 2020s). About the study as a whole: Samples covering the acute and convalescent phases of COVID-19 were provided by collaborators in the United States, Italy and Spain. The prospective study material was composed of cDNA or gDNA derived from T cells, B-cell-depleted T cells, or PBMCs. Deeply sampled blood TCRbeta repertoires from subjects exposed to, actively infected with, or recovered from COVID-19 were included in the dataset. The repertoires were released in a freely available public database intended as a resource for research on the immune response to SARS-CoV-2. Samples were obtained from the ongoing ImmuneRACE study (first 160 participants) and from over 1,000 subjects provided by 6 global collaborators. Nearly every sample came with metadata listing a de-identified subject ID, COVID-19 status, age in years and sex. HLA class I and class II types, where available, came from metadata supplied by the sample provider rather than from assay-based typing. The study at large found these results: How much clinical and demographic metadata was included differed by source and by participant, and the metadata was provided uncurated.

TCRbeta CDR3 regions were amplified from genomic DNA by means of the immunoSEQ Assay, a bias-controlled multiplex PCR. On the study's bioinformatics: Within the assay, amplification of reference gene primers was used to estimate how many nucleated cells each sample contained. To quantify the absolute abundance of each unique TCRbeta CDR3 rearrangement, sequence reads were collapsed and filtered. For each sample, productive Simpson clonality was calculated as the square root of Simpson's diversity index across productive rearrangements. What TCRdb holds here is the immuneACCESS table cut down to in-frame rearrangements. Part of the clones is not present; checked against another copy, under half of the missing clones reflect an unresolved V gene, and the others are unexplained. The DNA gave D and trimming, while V, J and clone size come from that table. For this sample there are some 150,000 clones; 85% to 90% appear just once. The ten most abundant clones make up around 1.3% of the sample.

Trimming removed 3 bases from V and 7 bases from J, leaving 18 bases between the germline ends. From its cysteine to its phenylalanine, the CDR3 spans 15 amino acids. The retained sequence is limited to the CDR3, 45 bases, with the frame set at the first base. The germline V gene encodes CDR1 LGHDT and CDR2 YNNKEL (reference sequence). Points on this clone: The antigen it binds to is not known. Base qualities were left out, and no much larger clone turns up one base away.

In the prospective study, participants were about 18 to 100 years old, resided in about 25 geographic areas of the United States, and were enrolled through a virtual design. To assign participants to cohorts, the prospective study relied on clinical history that participants themselves reported in a screening survey and a study questionnaire. In the prospective study, mobile phlebotomists collected whole blood, serum and a nasopharyngeal or oropharyngeal swab from each participant. Additional blood draws and questionnaires over a 2-month period could optionally be provided by prospective study participants. Blood samples from the prospective study were shipped frozen or at room temperature prior to DNA extraction.

This chain is built from TRBV3-1 (or the pseudogene TRBV3-2) and TRBJ1-1; a tentative D match to TRBD1 spans 6 bases. The source material was PBMCs or T cells enriched from blood (not recorded which). The origin of this receptor is a woman in her 30s with acute COVID-19. The nucleotide sequence is TGTGCCAGCAGCCACAAAATGGACAGAGGATTTGAAGCTTTCTTT. This codes for CASSHKMDRGFEAFF.